This TCR beta chain emerged from a study of blood T cell repertoires in COVID-19. Study context: COVID-19 samples, acute and convalescent, were from the United States, Italy and Spain.

Germline CDR1 and CDR2: MNHEY and SVGAGI. Trimming left V 10 bases short and J 10 bases short, with 20 bases between. The CDR3 has 13 residues. Clones were sequenced by immunoSEQ multiplex PCR, and TCRdb holds only the in-frame ones, with some missing. Of 170,000 or so clones in the sample, about 86% were seen once. The specimen sequenced was peripheral blood. The genes are TRBV6-5 and TRBJ2-1, with D maybe TRBD1 (5 bases). The clonotype was recovered from a man between 45 and 60 years old with active or convalescent COVID-19. Here the CDR3 DNA reads TGTGCCACACGCGGAAAGCCGGCAGGGGAGCAGTTCTTC. This sequence encodes CATRGKPAGEQFF.